The rows below give T cell receptor beta chains drawn from one sample of a study of CD8+CD57+ T cells in acquired aplastic anemia. Using its own MiXCR run on the reads, TCRdb lists one record per CDR3 protein. In the table there are 270,000 or so distinct CDR3 sequences, 82% of which are singletons. The sequencing input was sorted CD4+, CD8+, or CD8+CD57+ T cells (not recorded which) from PBMCs. These receptors originate from a human donor with aplastic anemia. Each CDR3 is given with its conserved first and last residue. Fields, in order: CDR3 protein, CDR3 DNA, D gene, J gene, V gene, clone size. The D gene is left open where the match is weak. Some rows mark clone size as missing; the rest say once, few, many or name a class of expanded clone.

CDR3 protein: CASSLPGKGAYGYTF; CDR3 DNA: TGTGCCAGCAGTTTACCGGGAAAGGGGGCGTATGGCTACACCTTC; D gene: TRBD1; J gene: TRBJ1-2; V gene: TRBV5-5; clone size: -
CDR3 protein: CASSSAAGPDTQYF; CDR3 DNA: TGTGCCAGCAGCTCCGCCGCAGGTCCCGATACGCAGTATTTT; D gene: -; J gene: TRBJ2-3; V gene: TRBV10-3; clone size: -
CDR3 protein: CASSLVPGDTEAF; CDR3 DNA: TGTGCCAGCAGCTTAGTTCCAGGGGACACTGAGGCTTTC; D gene: -; J gene: TRBJ2-1; V gene: TRBV7-2; clone size: -
CDR3 protein: CASSIAGGGYNSPLHF; CDR3 DNA: TGTGCCAGCAGCATTGCAGGGGGCGGCTATAATTCACCCCTCCACTTT; D gene: TRBD1; J gene: TRBJ1-6; V gene: TRBV19; clone size: once
CDR3 protein: CASSATRTSGFNEF; CDR3 DNA: TGTGCCAGCAGCGCGACCAGGACTAGCGGTTTCAATGAGTTC; D gene: TRBD2; J gene: TRBJ2-5; V gene: TRBV7-2; clone size: few
CDR3 protein: CASGHASTDTQYF; CDR3 DNA: TGTGCCAGCGGGCACGCCAGCACAGATACGCAGTATTTT; D gene: -; J gene: TRBJ2-3; V gene: TRBV2; clone size: -
CDR3 protein: CSARDSRRGPYEQYF; CDR3 DNA: TGCAGTGCTAGAGATTCCCGGAGGGGCCCGTACGAGCAGTACTTC; D gene: -; J gene: TRBJ2-7; V gene: TRBV20-1; clone size: -
CDR3 protein: CASRSSSGPDTQYF; CDR3 DNA: TGTGCCAGCCGTTCCTCCTCTGGTCCCGATACGCAGTATTTT; D gene: -; J gene: TRBJ2-3; V gene: TRBV5-6; clone size: -
CDR3 protein: CASSSGGGARVKYF; CDR3 DNA: TGTGCCAGCAGCTCAGGTGGGGGGGCCCGGGTCAAGTATTTT; D gene: -; J gene: TRBJ2-3; V gene: TRBV11-1; clone size: -
CDR3 protein: CASSFRTIYFGEGF; CDR3 DNA: -; D gene: -; J gene: TRBJ2-7; V gene: TRBV7-6; clone size: -
CDR3 protein: CASSLAAGPLFFGF; CDR3 DNA: -; D gene: -; J gene: TRBJ2-3; V gene: TRBV7-9; clone size: -
CDR3 protein: CASSTARVPMRAFF; CDR3 DNA: TGTGCCAGCTCGACTGCCAGGGTTCCCATGAGAGCTTTCTTT; D gene: -; J gene: TRBJ1-1; V gene: TRBV7-2; clone size: -
CDR3 protein: CASSVETDNLVYGYTF; CDR3 DNA: TGTGCCAGCAGCGTGGAGACAGACAACCTCGTATATGGCTACACCTTC; D gene: -; J gene: TRBJ1-2; V gene: TRBV5-1; clone size: -
CDR3 protein: CATSRGSDHETNVF; CDR3 DNA: TGTGCCACCAGCAGAGGCAGCGACCACGAGACCAACGTCTTC; D gene: -; J gene: TRBJ2-5; V gene: TRBV7-9; clone size: -
CDR3 protein: CASRDGGTDKQYF; CDR3 DNA: TGTGCCAGCAGGGATGGGGGGACAGATAAGCAGTATTTT; D gene: -; J gene: TRBJ2-3; V gene: TRBV2; clone size: -
CDR3 protein: CASSVGLTDSNQPQHF; CDR3 DNA: TGTGCCAGCAGCGTAGGGCTGACAGATAGCAATCAGCCCCAGCATTTT; D gene: -; J gene: TRBJ1-5; V gene: TRBV11-3; clone size: -
CDR3 protein: CASSIARGAYTEQF; CDR3 DNA: TGTGCCAGTAGCATAGCGAGAGGTGCCTACACTGAGCAGTTT; D gene: -; J gene: TRBJ2-3; V gene: TRBV19; clone size: -
CDR3 protein: CASSAGTSGIDKEQFF; CDR3 DNA: TGTGCCAGCAGCGCCGGGACTAGCGGAATAGATAAGGAGCAGTTCTTC; D gene: TRBD2; J gene: TRBJ2-1; V gene: TRBV9; clone size: -
CDR3 protein: CASSFVQGNDAQYF; CDR3 DNA: TGTGCCAGCAGCTTCGTGCAGGGTAACGATGCGCAGTACTTC; D gene: -; J gene: TRBJ2-7; V gene: TRBV7-8; clone size: few
CDR3 protein: CASSVGGRPTDTQYF; CDR3 DNA: TGTGCCAGCAGCGTAGGGGGACGTCCCACAGATACGCAGTATTTT; D gene: -; J gene: TRBJ2-3; V gene: TRBV7-8; clone size: -
CDR3 protein: CASRLTSGRAHTQYF; CDR3 DNA: TGTGCCAGCAGACTAACTAGCGGGAGGGCGCATACGCAGTATTTT; D gene: TRBD2; J gene: TRBJ2-3; V gene: TRBV5-4; clone size: once
CDR3 protein: CASSQGGGDNEQFF; CDR3 DNA: TGTGCCAGCAGCCAGGGGGGCGGGGACAATGAGCAGTTCTTC; D gene: -; J gene: TRBJ2-1; V gene: TRBV6-1; clone size: -
CDR3 protein: CASGDGGTETREFLFF; CDR3 DNA: TGTGCCAGCGGGGACGGGGGCACAGAAACGCGGGAATTTCTGTTTTTT; D gene: -; J gene: TRBJ1-4; V gene: TRBV7-3; clone size: -
CDR3 protein: CSARDLQGPRGNQPQHF; CDR3 DNA: TGCAGTGCTAGAGATCTACAGGGGCCCAGAGGGAATCAGCCCCAGCATTTT; D gene: TRBD1; J gene: TRBJ1-5; V gene: TRBV20-1; clone size: -
CDR3 protein: CASRGAHVTKNTQSF; CDR3 DNA: TGTGCCAGCAGAGGAGCCCACGTCACAAAGAACACCCAGTCCTTC; D gene: -; J gene: TRBJ2-5; V gene: TRBV2; clone size: -